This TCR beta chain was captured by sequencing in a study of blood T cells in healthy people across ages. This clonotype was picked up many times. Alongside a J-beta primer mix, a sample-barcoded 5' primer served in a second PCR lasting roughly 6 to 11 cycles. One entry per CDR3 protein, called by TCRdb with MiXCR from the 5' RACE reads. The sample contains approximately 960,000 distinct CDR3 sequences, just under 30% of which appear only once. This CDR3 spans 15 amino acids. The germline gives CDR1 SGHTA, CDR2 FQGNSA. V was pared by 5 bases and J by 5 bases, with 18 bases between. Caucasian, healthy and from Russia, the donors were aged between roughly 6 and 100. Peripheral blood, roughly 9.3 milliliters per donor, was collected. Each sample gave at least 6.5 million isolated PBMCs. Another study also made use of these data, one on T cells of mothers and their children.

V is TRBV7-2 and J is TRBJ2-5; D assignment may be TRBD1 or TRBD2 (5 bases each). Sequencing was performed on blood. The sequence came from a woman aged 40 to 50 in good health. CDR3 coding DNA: TGTGCCAGCAGCCCTCCGAGGGGCCTCCAGGAGACCCAGTACTTC. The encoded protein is CASSPPRGLQETQYF.